Each of the 21 T cell receptor beta chains below was sequenced from the same sample in a study of blood T cell repertoires in COVID-19. The table came from immunoSEQ multiplex PCR; TCRdb's copy has only in-frame clones and leaves some out. The data show about 90,000 clones, with about nine tenths seen just once and more than 1.5% held by the top ten. The sequenced sample consisted of peripheral blood. Receptor source: a human donor with active COVID-19. The donor label of this sample is uncertain.

V usage is TRBV4-1 and J usage is TRBJ1-5; 8 bases fit TRBD1. Germline CDR1 MGHRA, CDR2 YSYEKL. The CDR3 is made up of 14 amino acids. The junction had 10 bases not matched to a gene; V was cut back by 8 bases and J by 7 bases. For the CDR3, the DNA is TGCGCCAGCTCCAGGGCAGGGGGCGACCAGCCCCAGCATTTT. Translation: CASSRAGGDQPQHF.

This clone came up once. The rearrangement joins TRBV28 to TRBJ1-2; weak D call: TRBD1 (6 bases). V dropped 1 base and J dropped 3 bases, with 15 bases sitting between them. Germline loops: CDR1 MDHEN, CDR2 SYDVKM. CDR3 length: 16 residues. CDR3 sequence: CASSLSLQGPYYGYTF. The CDR3 coding sequence is TGTGCCAGCAGTTTATCCCTGCAGGGGCCCTACTATGGCTACACCTTC.

The chain employs TRBV6-4 and TRBJ2-1; 7 bases are a match to TRBD1. V was pared by 1 base and J by 5 bases, with 8 bases of the junction left unmatched. The CDR3 is 16 residues long. The germline V gene encodes CDR1 MRHNA and CDR2 SNTAGT. This chain's CDR3 is CASSDLPGQPHNEQFF. DNA for the CDR3: TGTGCCAGCAGTGACTTACCGGGACAGCCTCACAATGAGCAGTTCTTC.

The V and J genes are TRBV29-1 and TRBJ1-2; the match to TRBD1 covers 7 bases. In germline, CDR1 is SQVTM, CDR2 ANQGSEA. The CDR3 is made up of 15 amino acids. V dropped 0 bases and J dropped 4; count of bases not matched to a gene: 8. DNA of the CDR3: TGCAGCGTTGAAGATCTTGACAGGGCGGGCTATGGCTACACCTTC. Its translation: CSVEDLDRAGYGYTF.

The rearrangement links TRBV6-5 to TRBJ2-2; the match to TRBD2 covers 7 bases. Trimming at V came to 7 bases and at J to 7 bases, leaving 9 bases not matched to a gene. Germline V gives CDR1 MNHEY, CDR2 SVGAGI. This CDR3 contains 14 residues. The CDR3 sequence is CASNQLAIIGELFF. The CDR3 nucleotides read TGTGCCAGCAACCAACTAGCGATCATCGGGGAGCTGTTTTTT.

J is TRBJ1-2 and V is TRBV24-1; a possible D gene is TRBD1 (6 bases). The ends were cut back, 11 bases at V and 3 bases at J, with 15 bases in the middle. The CDR3 runs 13 residues. Germline-derived CDR1 and CDR2 are KGHDR and SFDVKD. CDR3 loop: CASTTGIDYGYTF. For the CDR3, the DNA is TGTGCCAGCACCACAGGGATAGACTATGGCTACACCTTC.

The chain carries TRBV24-1 and TRBJ1-4; D is undetermined. CDR1 is KGHDR, CDR2 SFDVKD, per germline. This CDR3 contains 15 residues. The germline V and J ends were trimmed by 7 bases and 0 bases, with 11 bases remaining between them. The CDR3 region is CATSPGGATNEKLFF. The CDR3 DNA sequence: TGTGCCACCAGCCCGGGTGGCGCAACTAATGAAAAACTGTTTTTT.

The rearrangement uses TRBV29-1 and TRBJ1-2; TRBD1 agrees at 7 bases. Germline CDR1 is SQVTM and CDR2 is ANQGSEA. The CDR3 is 11 residues long. The ends lost 7 bases at V and 6 bases at J; junction bases unmatched: 5. The CDR3 reads CSGGGRDGYTF. CDR3 nucleotide sequence: TGCAGCGGAGGGGGCAGGGATGGCTACACCTTC.

This clone was counted between two and nine times. The chain links TRBV4-2 to TRBJ2-4; TRBD2 agrees at 8 bases. Germline values: CDR1 LGHNA, CDR2 YNFKEQ. The CDR3 runs 17 residues. The ends lost 6 bases at V and 3 bases at J; junction bases unmatched: 13. In DNA form, the CDR3 reads TGTGCCAGCAGTCACGTTAGCGGGGATCGGGGCAAAAACATTCAGTACTTC. The encoded protein is CASSHVSGDRGKNIQYF.

In this sample, this clone turned up once. The rearrangement links TRBV19 to TRBJ1-2, with 7 bases identical to TRBD1. The CDR3 runs 15 residues. The V gene's germline CDR1 is LNHDA and CDR2 SQIVND (reference sequence). Trimming took 5 bases from V and 7 from J; bases not matched to a gene: 13. CDR3 bases: TGTGCCAGTAGTCAACGACAGGGTGGATTCGGTGGCTACACCTTC. Amino acids: CASSQRQGGFGGYTF.

The chain recombines TRBV2 with TRBJ2-1; TRBD2 is a possible D gene (6 bases). V lost 8 bases and J lost 8, with 25 bases in between. The CDR3 is made up of 16 amino acids. From germline, CDR1 is SNHLY and CDR2 FYNNEI. The CDR3 loop is CASRYRRGASPDEQFF. The CDR3 DNA sequence: TGTGCCAGCCGGTATAGGCGCGGGGCCTCCCCGGATGAGCAGTTCTTC.

This chain uses TRBV6-2 or TRBV6-3 with TRBJ2-1; 14 bases agree with TRBD2. The CDR3 extends over 14 amino acids. Germline loops: CDR1 MNHEY, CDR2 SVGEGT. The V and J ends lost 2 bases and 12 bases, in that order; junction bases with no gene match: 3. The CDR3 is CASSYGLAGGGQFF. DNA for the CDR3: TGTGCCAGCAGTTACGGACTAGCGGGGGGAGGGCAGTTCTTC.

A single count supports this clone. This rearrangement joins TRBV5-1 to TRBJ1-1, with D unresolved. The germline CDR1 and CDR2 sequences are SGHRS and YFSETQ. The CDR3 has 12 residues. V was cut by 3 bases and J by 5 bases, with 8 bases left in between. CDR3 residues: CASSSEGTEAFF. The CDR3 DNA sequence: TGCGCCAGCAGCTCGGAGGGAACTGAAGCTTTCTTT.

The V call is TRBV2, the J call TRBJ2-7, with D possibly matching TRBD2 (7 bases). Trimming took 3 bases from V and 5 from J, leaving 14 bases between them. The CDR3 is 14 amino acids. Germline V gene sequence: CDR1 SNHLY, CDR2 FYNNEI. The CDR3, as DNA: TGTGCCAGCAGTGACAGGGGAGGGAAGGACGAGCAGTACTTC. Protein: CASSDRGGKDEQYF.

The genes are TRBV27 and TRBJ2-1, with D perhaps matching TRBD2 (5 bases). The CDR3 has 14 residues. Germline V CDR1 and CDR2: MNHEY, SMNVEV (reference sequence). Between the trimmed V and J ends, which lost 11 bases and 0 bases, there was a span of 14 bases. CDR3 DNA: TGTGCCGAGGGATGGAGGAGCTCCTACAATGAGCAGTTCTTC. It translates to CAEGWRSSYNEQFF.

The CDR3 DNA sequence: TGTGCCAGTAGTATAGGAGGTAGTCCCTACGAGCAGTACTTC. The encoded protein is CASSIGGSPYEQYF. This chain joins TRBV19 and TRBJ2-7, with D unresolved. Germline-derived CDR1 and CDR2 are LNHDA and SQIVND (reference sequence). Trimming cost V 1 base and J 2 bases, with 9 bases left between them. The CDR3 consists of 14 residues.

J is TRBJ2-5 and V is TRBV7-9; D is possibly TRBD2 (5 bases). The germline V gene encodes CDR1 SEHNR and CDR2 FQNEAQ (reference sequence). The CDR3 has 14 amino acids. V was shortened by 0 bases and J by 5 bases, with 10 bases between the two germline ends. CDR3 protein: CASSLAGTGETQYF. CDR3 nucleotides: TGTGCCAGCAGCTTAGCGGGAACGGGGGAGACCCAGTACTTC.

Here the CDR3 reads CASRPGQANYGYTF. The CDR3 DNA follows: TGTGCCAGCAGGCCGGGACAGGCCAACTATGGCTACACCTTC. V usage is TRBV6-5 and J usage is TRBJ1-2, with 8 bases matching TRBD1. Germline V gives CDR1 MNHEY, CDR2 SVGAGI. This CDR3 has 14 amino acids. V lost 6 bases, J lost 2 bases, and 5 bases stayed unmatched.

This rearrangement joins TRBV27 to TRBJ1-5; D is unresolved. This CDR3 has 14 residues. Germline V gene sequence: CDR1 MNHEY, CDR2 SMNVEV (reference sequence). V gave up 11 bases and J gave up 9 bases, with 23 bases separating them. CDR3 bases: TGTGCCTCAAAAGCGGTAGCCGGACCAGGGCCCCAGCATTTT. Translated, it gives CASKAVAGPGPQHF.

This clone was detected once. The chain joins TRBV7-8 to TRBJ2-5; D perhaps matches TRBD2 (5 bases). The V end was cut by 5 bases, the J end by 2 bases, with 12 bases between. This CDR3 spans 14 amino acids. Germline V gene lookup returns CDR1 SGHVS and CDR2 FQNEAQ. In DNA, the CDR3 is TGTGCCAGCAGCCCCCGGTGGGAGCAAGAGACCCAGTACTTC. Translation gives CASSPRWEQETQYF.

This chain joins TRBV11-1 and TRBJ2-1; 7 bases are shared with TRBD1. The CDR3 covers 13 residues. After removal of 5 bases from V and 5 bases from J, the junction contained 3 bases not matched to a gene. The germline V gene has CDR1 SGHAT and CDR2 FQDESV (reference sequence). CDR3 residues: CASSGDSDNEQFF. The CDR3 DNA sequence: TGTGCCAGCAGCGGGGACAGCGACAATGAGCAGTTCTTC.